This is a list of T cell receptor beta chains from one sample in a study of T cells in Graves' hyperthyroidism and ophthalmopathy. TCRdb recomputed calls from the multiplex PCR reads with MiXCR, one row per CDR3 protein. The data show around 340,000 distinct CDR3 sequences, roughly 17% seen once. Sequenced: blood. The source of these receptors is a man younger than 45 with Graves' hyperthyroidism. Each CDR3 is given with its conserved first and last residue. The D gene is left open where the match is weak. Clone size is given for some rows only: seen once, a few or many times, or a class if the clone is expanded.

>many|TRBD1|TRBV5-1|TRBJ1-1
TGCGCCAGCAGCGCACAGGGGGCGAGCACTGAAGCTTTCTTT
CASSAQGASTEAFF
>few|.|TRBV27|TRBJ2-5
TGTGCCAGCGGGGGCGAATTTGGGGAGACCCAGTACTTC
CASGGEFGETQYF
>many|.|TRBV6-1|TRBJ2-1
TGTGCCAGCAATCCCGGGACATTAAATGAGCAGTTCTTC
CASNPGTLNEQFF
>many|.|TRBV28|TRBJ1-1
TGTGCCAGCAGTTTAACAGGGCTAGTTATGAACACTGAAGCTTTCTTT
CASSLTGLVMNTEAFF
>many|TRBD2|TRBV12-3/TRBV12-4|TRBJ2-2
TGTGCCAGCAATGGGCGGGAGCGCACCGGGGAGCTGTTTTTT
CASNGRERTGELFF
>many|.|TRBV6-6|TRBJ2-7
TGTGCCAGCAGTTACGCCCAAGCGGGCCGTACCTACGAGCAGTACTTC
CASSYAQAGRTYEQYF
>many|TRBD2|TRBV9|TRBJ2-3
TGTGCCAGCAGCACTGGACTAGCGGGCCTCACAGATACGCAGTATTTT
CASSTGLAGLTDTQYF
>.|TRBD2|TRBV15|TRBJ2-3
TGTGCCACCAGCAGAACCCCGGGGCAGCGGGAGGGCGGGAGCACAGATACGCAGTATTTT
CATSRTPGQREGGSTDTQYF
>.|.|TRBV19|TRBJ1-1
TGTGCCAGTAAACATCCGGGAGTGGGAATGAACACTGAAGCTTTCTTT
CASKHPGVGMNTEAFF
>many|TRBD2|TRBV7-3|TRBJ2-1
TGTGCCAGCAGCTTAGGGCTAGCGGGAATGAATGAGCAGTTCTTC
CASSLGLAGMNEQFF
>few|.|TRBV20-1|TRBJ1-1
TGCAGTGCTAGAGTATTCCTAGAGCTTAACACTGAAGCTTTCTTT
CSARVFLELNTEAFF
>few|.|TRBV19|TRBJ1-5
TGTGCCAGTAGTGTTCTGGGTAAAAGCAATCAGCCCCAGCATTTT
CASSVLGKSNQPQHF
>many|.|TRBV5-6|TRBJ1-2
TGTGCCAGCAGCTCCCGGGCCCCCTATGGCTACACCTTC
CASSSRAPYGYTF
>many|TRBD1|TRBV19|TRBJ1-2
TGTGCCAGTAGTAACCCCGGACAGGGGAGCTATGGCTACACCTTC
CASSNPGQGSYGYTF
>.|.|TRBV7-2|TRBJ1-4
TGTGCCAGCAGCCCGCAGCCTACAACTAATGAAAAACTGTTTTTT
CASSPQPTTNEKLFF
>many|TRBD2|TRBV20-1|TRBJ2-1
TGCAGTGCGTCGAGCGGGAGGGCCACGCATGAGCAGTTCTTC
CSASSGRATHEQFF
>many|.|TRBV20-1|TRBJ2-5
TGCAGTGCTAGCCCTGGGGTTACGCGCGGCGGAGAGACCCAGTACTTC
CSASPGVTRGGETQYF
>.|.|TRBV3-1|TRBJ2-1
TGTGCCAGCAGCCAAATCAGCGGAGGGGGGAATGAGCAGTTCTTC
CASSQISGGGNEQFF
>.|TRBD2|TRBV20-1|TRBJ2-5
TGCAGTGCTAAACCATGGACTAGCGGGAGAGAGACCCAGTACTTC
CSAKPWTSGRETQYF
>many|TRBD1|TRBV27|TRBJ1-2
TGTGCCAGCAGTGACAGGGCGGGGTATGGCTACACCTTC
CASSDRAGYGYTF
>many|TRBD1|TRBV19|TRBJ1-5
TGTGCCAGTAGTACCCAGACAGGGGGAGCCCAGCCCCAGCATTTT
CASSTQTGGAQPQHF
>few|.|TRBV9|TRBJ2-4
TGTGCCAGCAGCTTCGACTGGGACTTTAACATTCAGTACTTC
CASSFDWDFNIQYF
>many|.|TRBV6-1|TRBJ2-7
TGTGCCAGCAGGGTCGCGGGGAGCTCCTACGAGCAGTACTTC
CASRVAGSSYEQYF
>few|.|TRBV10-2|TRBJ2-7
TGCGCCAGCAGTGAGTCTGACAGCTTGGGTCGAGGCGAGCAGTACTTC
CASSESDSLGRGEQYF
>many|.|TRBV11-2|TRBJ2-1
TGTGCCAGCAGCCGTAGGACAGCTGTTGCCTACAATGAGCAGTTCTTC
CASSRRTAVAYNEQFF
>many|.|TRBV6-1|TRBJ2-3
TGTGCCACCCGGCCGGGTCTTGGAGATACGCAGTATTTT
CATRPGLGDTQYF
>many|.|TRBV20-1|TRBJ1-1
TGCAGTGCTAGAGCGACCCTAACCAACACTGAAGCTTTCTTT
CSARATLTNTEAFF
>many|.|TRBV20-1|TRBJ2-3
TGCAGTGCGGATCTCACAGATACGCAGTATTTT
CSADLTDTQYF
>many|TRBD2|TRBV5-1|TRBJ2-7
TGCGCCAGCAGCTTGGAACCTAGCGGGGTCTCCTACGAGCAGTACTTC
CASSLEPSGVSYEQYF
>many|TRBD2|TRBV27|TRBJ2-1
TGTGCCAGCAGACGGCTAGCGGGAGAAGGCAATGAGCAGTTCTTC
CASRRLAGEGNEQFF
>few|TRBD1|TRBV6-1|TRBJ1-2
TGTGCCAGCAGACCTCAATCCGGGACAGGGGATGGCTACACCTTC
CASRPQSGTGDGYTF
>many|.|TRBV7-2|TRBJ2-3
TGTGCCAGCAGCTTGACTGCTAGCACAGATACGCAGTATTTT
CASSLTASTDTQYF
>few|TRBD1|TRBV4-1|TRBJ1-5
TGCGCCAGCAGCCTCATCCTCGGACAGGGGCAAGGTCAGCCCCAGCATTTT
CASSLILGQGQGQPQHF
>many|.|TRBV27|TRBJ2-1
TGTGCCATCTCCAGGGATTCATGGAATGAGCAGTTCTTC
CAISRDSWNEQFF
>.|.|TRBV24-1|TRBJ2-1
TGTGCCACCAGTGCCCTGAACAATGAGCAGTTCTTC
CATSALNNEQFF
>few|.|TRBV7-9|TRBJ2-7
TGTGCCAGCAGTCCCGGGCGAAGGGGTGACGAGCAGTACTTC
CASSPGRRGDEQYF